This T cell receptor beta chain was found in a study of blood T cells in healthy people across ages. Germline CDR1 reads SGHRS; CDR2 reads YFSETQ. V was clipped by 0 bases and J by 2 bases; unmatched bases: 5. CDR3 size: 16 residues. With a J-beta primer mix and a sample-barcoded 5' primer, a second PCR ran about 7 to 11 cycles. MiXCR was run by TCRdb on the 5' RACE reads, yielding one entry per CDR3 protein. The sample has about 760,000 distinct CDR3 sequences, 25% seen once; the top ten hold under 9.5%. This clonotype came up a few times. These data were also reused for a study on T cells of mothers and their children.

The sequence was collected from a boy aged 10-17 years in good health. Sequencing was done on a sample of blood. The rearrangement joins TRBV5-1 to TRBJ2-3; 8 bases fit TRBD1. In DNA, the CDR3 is TGCGCCAGCAGCTTGGACTGGACAGGGCCCACAGATACGCAGTATTTT. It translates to CASSLDWTGPTDTQYF.